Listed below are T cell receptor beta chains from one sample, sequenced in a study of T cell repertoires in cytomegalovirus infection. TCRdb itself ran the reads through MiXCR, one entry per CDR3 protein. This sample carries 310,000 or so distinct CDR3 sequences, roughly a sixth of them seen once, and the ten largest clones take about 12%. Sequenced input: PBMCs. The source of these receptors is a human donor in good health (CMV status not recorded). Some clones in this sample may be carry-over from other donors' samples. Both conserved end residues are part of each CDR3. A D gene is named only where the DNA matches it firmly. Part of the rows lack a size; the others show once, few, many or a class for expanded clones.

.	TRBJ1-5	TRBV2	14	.	CASSETSSNQPQHF	TGTGCCAGCAGTGAAACCTCTAGCAATCAGCCCCAGCATTTT
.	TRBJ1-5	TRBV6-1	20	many	CASSEIFGMGGGIGNQPQHF	TGTGCCAGCAGTGAGATTTTCGGGATGGGAGGGGGGATCGGCAATCAGCCCCAGCATTTT
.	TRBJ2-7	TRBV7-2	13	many	CASSLDPSYEQYF	TGTGCCAGCAGCTTAGACCCCAGTTACGAGCAGTACTTC
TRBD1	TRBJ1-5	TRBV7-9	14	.	CASSFTGVGQPQHF	TGTGCCAGCAGCTTTACAGGGGTAGGGCAGCCCCAGCATTTT
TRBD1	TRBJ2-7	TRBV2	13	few	CASSGQGVYEQYF	TGTGCCAGCAGCGGACAGGGGGTCTACGAGCAGTACTTC
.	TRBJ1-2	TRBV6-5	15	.	CASSYGSETNYGYTF	TGTGCCAGCAGTTACGGGTCAGAGACTAACTATGGCTACACCTTC
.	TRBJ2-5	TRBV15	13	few	CATSMASRETQYF	TGTGCCACCAGCATGGCTAGCAGAGAGACCCAGTACTTC
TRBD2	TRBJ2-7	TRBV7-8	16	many	CASSLEPSGGTYEQYF	TGTGCCAGCAGCTTAGAGCCTAGCGGGGGAACCTACGAGCAGTACTTC
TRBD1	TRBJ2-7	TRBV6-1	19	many	CASTEGGTGPVTRSYEQYF	TGTGCCAGCACCGAAGGAGGGACAGGGCCCGTCACGAGGTCCTACGAGCAGTACTTC
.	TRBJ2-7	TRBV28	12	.	CASQTGAYEQYF	TGTGCCAGTCAGACAGGTGCCTACGAGCAGTACTTC
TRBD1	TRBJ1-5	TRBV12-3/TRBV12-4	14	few	CASSRSGTDQPQHF	TGTGCCAGCAGTCGATCAGGGACAGATCAGCCCCAGCATTTT
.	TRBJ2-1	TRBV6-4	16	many	CASSPHPEGRYNEQFF	TGTGCCAGCAGTCCCCACCCAGAGGGGCGGTACAATGAGCAGTTCTTC
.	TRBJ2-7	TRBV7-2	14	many	CASSLQGGAYEQYF	TGTGCCAGCAGCTTACAGGGCGGTGCCTACGAGCAGTACTTC
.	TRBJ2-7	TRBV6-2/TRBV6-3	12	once	CASTDRISEQYF	TGTGCCAGCACCGACAGGATATCTGAGCAGTACTTC
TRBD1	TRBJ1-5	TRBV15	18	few	CATSRDYVNRGSGQPQHF	TGTGCCACCAGCAGAGATTATGTGAACAGGGGATCAGGTCAGCCCCAGCATTTT
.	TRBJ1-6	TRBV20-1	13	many	CSAGGWGNSPLHF	TGCAGTGCTGGGGGGTGGGGGAACTCACCCCTCCACTTT
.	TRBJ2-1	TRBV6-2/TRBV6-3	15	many	CASSYSGARLNEQFF	TGTGCCAGCAGTTATTCCGGGGCCCGGTTGAATGAGCAGTTCTTC
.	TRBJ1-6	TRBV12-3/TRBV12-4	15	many	CASSFYRTSNSPLHF	TGTGCCAGCAGTTTTTACAGGACAAGTAATTCACCCCTCCACTTT
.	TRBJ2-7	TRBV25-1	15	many	CASSDIGANGNEQYF	TGTGCCAGCAGTGATATCGGGGCTAACGGTAACGAGCAGTACTTC
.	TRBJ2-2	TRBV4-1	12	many	CASSQEAGELFF	TGCGCCAGCAGCCAAGAGGCGGGGGAGCTGTTTTTT
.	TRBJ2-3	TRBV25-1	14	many	CASSEWVGADTQYF	TGTGCCAGCAGTGAATGGGTAGGGGCAGATACGCAGTATTTT
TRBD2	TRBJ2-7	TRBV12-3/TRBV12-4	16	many	CASSPIRLAGDYEQYF	TGTGCCAGCAGTCCAATCAGACTAGCGGGCGACTACGAGCAGTACTTC